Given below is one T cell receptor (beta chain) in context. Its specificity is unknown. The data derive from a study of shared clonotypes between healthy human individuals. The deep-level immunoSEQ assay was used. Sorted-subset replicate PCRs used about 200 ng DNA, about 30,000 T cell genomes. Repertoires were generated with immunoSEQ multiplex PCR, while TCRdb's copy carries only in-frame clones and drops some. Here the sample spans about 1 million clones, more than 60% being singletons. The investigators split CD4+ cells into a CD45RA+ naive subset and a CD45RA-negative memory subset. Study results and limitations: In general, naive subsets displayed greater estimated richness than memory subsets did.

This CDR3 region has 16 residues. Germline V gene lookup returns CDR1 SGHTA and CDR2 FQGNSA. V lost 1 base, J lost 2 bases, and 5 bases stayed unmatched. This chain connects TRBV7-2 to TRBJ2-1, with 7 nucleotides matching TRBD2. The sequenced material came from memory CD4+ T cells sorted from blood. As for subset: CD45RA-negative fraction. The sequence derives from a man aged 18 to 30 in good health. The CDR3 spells CASSLGGGTAYNEQFF. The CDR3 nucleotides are TGTGCCAGCAGCTTAGGGGGGGGGACCGCCTACAATGAGCAGTTCTTC.